Presented here are 5 T cell receptor beta chains from one specimen sequenced in a study of blood T cell repertoires in COVID-19. The method was immunoSEQ multiplex PCR; TCRdb's version includes in-frame clones alone and lacks a portion of them. Here the sample spans 90,000 to 100,000 clones, over 70% being singletons. The sequenced material came from peripheral blood. Receptors were obtained from a woman of 80 years or more with acute or convalescent COVID-19.

This chain links TRBV7-9 with TRBJ2-7; 7 bases match TRBD1. The trim removed 4 bases at V and 7 bases at J, leaving 4 bases unmatched. The germline V gene has CDR1 SEHNR and CDR2 FQNEAQ (reference sequence). This CDR3 contains 12 residues. This CDR3 reads CASSWDRQEQYV. The CDR3 nucleotides read TGTGCCAGCAGCTGGGACAGACAGGAGCAGTACGTC.

The chain uses TRBV5-4 and TRBJ2-1; unclear D gene. CDR1 is SGHNT, CDR2 YYREEE, per germline (reference sequence). The CDR3 is 12 residues long. Trimming left V 1 base short and J 15 bases short, with 14 bases between. DNA of the CDR3: TGTGCCAGCAGCTTGTGGCCTCGAAAGCGGTTCTTC. Translated: CASSLWPRKRFF.

This clone appeared once. This sequence joins TRBV4-1 and TRBJ2-2; D remains ambiguous. Germline V gene sequence: CDR1 MGHRA, CDR2 YSYEKL. The CDR3 is made up of 18 amino acids. Trimming pared 4 bases from V and 3 bases from J, leaving 21 bases between. CDR3 sequence: CASSRYGPADSDTGELFF. DNA for the CDR3: TGCGCCAGCAGCCGATACGGTCCTGCTGATTCTGACACCGGGGAGCTGTTTTTT.

This chain connects TRBV30 to TRBJ2-5, with 8 bases matching TRBD1. The germline gives CDR1 GTSNPN, CDR2 SVGIG (reference sequence). V was pared by 8 bases and J by 5 bases, with 10 bases of the junction left unmatched. The CDR3 consists of 13 residues. CDR3 amino acids: CALAGGLGETQYF. The DNA of the CDR3 is TGTGCCCTTGCAGGGGGCCTTGGGGAGACCCAGTACTTC.

The chain employs TRBV6-4 and TRBJ1-5, with TRBD1 matching over 8 bases. The length of the CDR3 is 15 residues. CDR1 and CDR2 from the germline V gene are MRHNA and SNTAGT. The junction had 7 bases not matched to a gene; V was cut back by 2 bases and J by 7 bases. CDR3 bases: TGTGCCAGCAGTGACGCCAGGGGGCAAGGACAGCCCCAGCATTTT. Protein: CASSDARGQGQPQHF.